This TCR beta chain emerged from a study of CD8 T cells in Susac syndrome. This CDR3 is 12 amino acids long. V was pared by 3 bases and J by 6 bases, with 6 bases between. CDR1 SGHAT and CDR2 FQNNGV come from the germline V gene. It was with random hexamers that roughly 0.45 to 1 ug RNA was reverse transcribed. Amplification of TCR beta CDR3 by immunoSEQ multiplex PCR spanned 54 Vbeta and 13 Jbeta. TCRdb re-called the immunoSEQ multiplex PCR reads with MiXCR, one entry per CDR3 protein. The sample lists under 90,000 distinct CDR3 sequences; approximately 94% were seen once. The genes are TRBV11-2 and TRBJ2-1, with D unclear. The TCR originated in a human donor with Susac syndrome. Sequenced: CD4+ T cells from PBMCs. The chain's CDR3 is CASSFFGNEQFF. The CDR3 DNA reads as TGTGCCAGCAGCTTTTTTGGCAATGAGCAGTTCTTC.